This TCR beta chain came from a study of human T cells and chemical hapten exposure. Study results and caveats: Once DPC sensitization occurred, TCRs above 1 in 1000 frequency showed no change. Counts of expanded TCRs at PT1 were positively correlated with patch test score.

Sample time point: pre-sensitization, week 0. The treatment denotes: therapeutic diphenylcyclopropenone sensitization with weekly scalp DPC. The sample holds many counts of this clonotype. The antigen is undetermined. TCRdb independently ran MiXCR on the RACE reads; one entry per CDR3 protein. The sample yields some 300,000 distinct CDR3 sequences, around 5.5% seen once. Trimming took 4 bases from V and 3 from J, leaving 14 bases between them. This CDR3 spans 15 amino acids. The germline V gene encodes CDR1 MNHEY and CDR2 SMNVEV (reference sequence). The chain carries TRBV27 and TRBJ2-3; the D is unclear. Sample: whole blood, taken in connection with sensitization to the hapten diphenylcyclopropenone (DPC). The TCR originated in a woman under 30 with alopecia areata. Some clones in this sample may be carry-over from other donors' samples. The CDR3 DNA reads TGTGCCAGCAGTTCCCCGACTGTGGGGACAGATACGCAGTATTTT. Its translation is CASSSPTVGTDTQYF.